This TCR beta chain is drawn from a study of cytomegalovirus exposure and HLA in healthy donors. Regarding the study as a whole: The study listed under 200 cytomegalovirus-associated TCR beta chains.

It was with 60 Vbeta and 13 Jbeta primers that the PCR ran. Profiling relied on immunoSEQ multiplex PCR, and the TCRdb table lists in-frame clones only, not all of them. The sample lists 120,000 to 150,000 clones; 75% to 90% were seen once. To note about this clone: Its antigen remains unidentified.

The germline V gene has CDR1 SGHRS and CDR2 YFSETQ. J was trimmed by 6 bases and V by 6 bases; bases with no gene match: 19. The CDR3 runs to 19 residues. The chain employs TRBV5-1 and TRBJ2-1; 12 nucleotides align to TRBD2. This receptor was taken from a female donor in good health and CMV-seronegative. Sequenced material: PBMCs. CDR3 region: CASTPQLRLAGVSSNEQFF. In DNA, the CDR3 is TGCGCCAGCACACCACAACTCAGACTAGCGGGAGTCTCGTCCAATGAGCAGTTCTTC.